A single sample is the source of the 19 T cell receptor beta chains below, sequenced in a study of blood T cell repertoires in COVID-19. The protocol was immunoSEQ multiplex PCR, while the TCRdb copy is restricted to in-frame clones and leaves out a portion. The sample has over 200,000 clones; 65% to 85% are singletons. The sample taken for sequencing was peripheral blood. All receptors come from a man older than 75 with acute or convalescent COVID-19.

The V gene is TRBV5-6, the J gene TRBJ2-3; maybe TRBD1 (6 bases). This CDR3 has 15 amino acids. CDR1 and CDR2 (germline): SGHDT, YYEEEE. V was pared by 3 bases and J by 4 bases, with 15 bases between. This chain's CDR3 is CASSSRGRRSDTQYF. Here the CDR3 DNA reads TGTGCCAGCAGCTCCAGGGGAAGACGGTCAGATACGCAGTATTTT. The entire variable domain, with the rest obtained from reference TRBV5-6 and TRBJ2-3, is as follows: DAGVTQSPTHLIKTRGQQVTLRCSPKSGHDTVSWYQQALGQGPQFIFQYYEEEERQRGNFPDRFSGHQFPNYSSELNVNALLLGDSALYLCASSSRGRRSDTQYFGPGTRLTVL.

This chain links TRBV29-1 with TRBJ2-3; 8 positions agree with TRBD2. J gave up 14 bases and V 5 bases, and 9 bases lay outside the gene matches. CDR1 is SQVTM, CDR2 ANQGSEA, per germline. This CDR3 region has 11 residues. The CDR3 bases are TGCAGCGTTTACAGTAGCGGGAATGGGTATTTT. Protein sequence: CSVYSSGNGYF.

This chain uses TRBV7-9 with TRBJ2-7, with a possible D match to TRBD1 (5 bases). Germline V gene lookup returns CDR1 SEHNR and CDR2 FQNEAQ (reference sequence). The CDR3 spans 12 residues. Trimming shortened V by 5 bases and J by 6 bases, and 11 bases separated the two germline ends. The CDR3 loop is CASSTQGAEQYF. CDR3 bases: TGTGCCAGCAGCACCCAGGGTGCCGAGCAGTACTTC.

The chain employs TRBV7-8 and TRBJ2-7, with D tentatively TRBD1 (6 bases). This CDR3 has 14 residues. Per the germline V gene, CDR1 is SGHVS and CDR2 is FQNEAQ. V was cut by 4 bases and J by 6 bases, with 16 bases left in between. CDR3: CASSSQQGVSEQYF. The DNA of the CDR3 is TGTGCCAGCAGCTCCCAACAGGGAGTTAGCGAGCAGTACTTC. Together with reference TRBV7-8 and TRBJ2-7, the CDR3 gives the full variable domain: GAGVSQSPRYKVAKRGQDVALRCDPISGHVSLFWYQQALGQGPEFLTYFQNEAQLDKSGLPSDRFFAERPEGSVSTLKIQRTQQEDSAVYLCASSSQQGVSEQYFGPGTRLTVT.

The chain uses TRBV3-1 (or the pseudogene TRBV3-2) and TRBJ2-1; the D is unclear. Germline V lookup: CDR1 LGHDT, CDR2 YNNKEL (reference sequence). The CDR3 loop spans 13 amino acids. V was trimmed by 0 bases and J by 13 bases, leaving 13 bases between them. This chain's CDR3 is CASSQDLEAAQFF. In DNA form, the CDR3 reads TGTGCCAGCAGCCAAGATTTAGAGGCGGCCCAGTTCTTC.

This clone was observed a single time. V usage is TRBV6-5 and J usage is TRBJ1-1, with unresolved D. Germline CDR1 reads MNHEY; CDR2 reads SVGAGI. This CDR3 is 11 amino acids long. Trimming took 10 bases from V and 1 from J, leaving 7 bases between them. CDR3 sequence reads: CAIDTNTEAFF. DNA for the CDR3: TGTGCCATCGACACGAACACTGAAGCTTTCTTT.

The chain employs TRBV28 and TRBJ2-1, with 9 bases identical to TRBD2. After removal of 5 bases from V and 5 bases from J, the junction contained 10 bases not matched to a gene. The CDR3 has 16 amino acids. Germline CDR1 is MDHEN and CDR2 is SYDVKM. CDR3 sequence: CASSPPRLAGHNEQFF. As DNA, the CDR3 is TGTGCCAGCAGTCCACCTCGCCTAGCGGGGCACAATGAGCAGTTCTTC.

The genes are TRBV6-5 and TRBJ2-2; no firm D call. Trimming pared 2 bases from V and 2 bases from J, leaving 9 bases between. The germline V gene has CDR1 MNHEY and CDR2 SVGAGI. The CDR3 loop spans 15 amino acids. CDR3 in DNA: TGTGCCAGCAGTTACGGGCCCCGAAACACCGGGGAGCTGTTTTTT. It encodes CASSYGPRNTGELFF.

This clone appeared a single time. The chain links TRBV5-4 to TRBJ1-4, with a tentative D call TRBD1 (6 bases). The CDR3 has 15 residues. The V and J ends lost 3 bases and 6 bases respectively, with 15 bases between them. Germline CDR1 is SGHNT and CDR2 is YYREEE (reference sequence). CDR3 DNA: TGTGCCAGCAGCTACTCAGCGGGGGCAGATGAAAAACTGTTTTTT. Translation gives CASSYSAGADEKLFF.

The V gene is TRBV11-3, the J gene TRBJ2-7; tentatively, D is TRBD2 (6 bases). V lost 5 bases and J 5 bases, leaving 13 bases between the germline ends. The CDR3 extends over 13 amino acids. Germline loops: CDR1 SGHNT, CDR2 YENEEA. The CDR3 is CASSPMGGHEQYF. The CDR3 DNA follows: TGTGCCAGCAGCCCCATGGGGGGACACGAGCAGTACTTC.

The V gene is TRBV7-8, the J gene TRBJ2-2; 9 bases align to TRBD2. After removal of 5 bases from V and 4 bases from J, the junction contained 5 bases not matched to a gene. The CDR3 covers 15 residues. Germline CDR1 SGHVS, CDR2 FQNEAQ. The CDR3 loop is CASSQAGGATGELFF. CDR3 sequence (DNA): TGTGCCAGCAGCCAGGCGGGGGGGGCCACCGGGGAGCTGTTTTTT.

This chain connects TRBV25-1 to TRBJ1-2; the match to TRBD1 covers 12 bases. Trimming cost V 5 bases and J 7 bases; bases outside gene matches: 14. Germline loops: CDR1 MGHDK, CDR2 SYGVNS. The CDR3 contains 17 residues. The CDR3 region is CASSTTGTGGDKGGYTF. The CDR3 bases are TGTGCCAGCAGTACAACCGGGACAGGGGGCGATAAAGGTGGCTACACCTTC.

This chain links TRBV20-1 with TRBJ1-5; tentatively, D is TRBD1 (6 bases). The CDR3 totals 14 residues. Germline CDR1 DFQATT, CDR2 SNEGSKA (reference sequence). Trimming left V 3 bases short and J 3 bases short, with 12 bases between. CDR3 in amino acids: CSASGQRFNQPQHF. In DNA form, the CDR3 reads TGCAGTGCTAGTGGACAGCGTTTCAATCAGCCCCAGCATTTT.

This CDR3 reads CASSPRGAIAYEQYF. CDR3 DNA sequence: TGTGCCAGCAGTCCTCGGGGGGCTATAGCCTACGAGCAGTACTTC. The gene calls are TRBV5-8 and TRBJ2-7, with D perhaps matching TRBD2 (7 bases). Germline assignment: CDR1 SGHTS and CDR2 YDEGEE. This CDR3 is 15 amino acids long. V was pared by 5 bases and J by 2 bases, with 17 bases between.

The chain uses TRBV19 and TRBJ2-2; no definite D call. The CDR3 totals 12 residues. Germline V gives CDR1 LNHDA, CDR2 SQIVND (reference sequence). Trimming removed 7 bases at V and 5 bases at J, with 8 bases between. The CDR3 coding sequence is TGTGCCAGTAAAGCGTGGACCGGGGAGCTGTTTTTT. It translates to CASKAWTGELFF.

The V and J genes are TRBV7-6 and TRBJ1-1; D is perhaps TRBD1 (6 bases). The CDR3 sequence is 15 residues long. Trimming left V 1 base short and J 6 bases short, with 15 bases between. Germline V lookup: CDR1 SGHVS, CDR2 FNYEAQ. CDR3 in amino acids: CASSLEAGVSAEAFF. The CDR3 DNA follows: TGTGCCAGCAGCTTAGAAGCAGGGGTCAGCGCTGAAGCTTTCTTT.

V usage is TRBV18 and J usage is TRBJ1-1, with D tentatively TRBD1 (5 bases). V lost 4 bases to trimming and J lost 6 bases, with 21 bases between them. The CDR3 runs to 16 residues. CDR1 and CDR2 from the germline V gene are KGHSH and LQKENI. In DNA, the CDR3 is TGTGCCAGCTCACGGCGGTGGGGCGAGTCGAATTCTGAAGCTTTCTTT. It codes for CASSRRWGESNSEAFF. Full variable domain (remainder filled in from reference TRBV18 and TRBJ1-1): NAGVMQNPRHLVRRRGQEARLRCSPMKGHSHVYWYRQLPEEGLKFMVYLQKENIIDESGMPKERFSAEFPKEGPSILRIQQVVRGDSAAYFCASSRRWGESNSEAFFGQGTRLTVV.

The J gene is TRBJ2-3, the V gene TRBV7-3; D might be TRBD2 (6 bases). V was pared by 2 bases and J by 0 bases, with 9 bases between. This CDR3 contains 15 residues. The germline V gene has CDR1 SGHTA and CDR2 FQGTGA. The CDR3 nucleotides are TGTGCCAGCAGCTTAGGCGGGATTAGCACAGATACGCAGTATTTT. It codes for CASSLGGISTDTQYF.

The gene calls are TRBV9 and TRBJ2-1, with 13 bases matching TRBD2. V was pared by 4 bases and J by 0 bases, with 4 bases of the junction left unmatched. CDR3 length: 17 amino acids. Germline V gives CDR1 SGDLS, CDR2 YYNGEE. Written as DNA, the CDR3 is TGTGCCAGCAGCACCACTAGCGGGAGGGCCTCCTACAATGAGCAGTTCTTC. Encoded protein: CASSTTSGRASYNEQFF.